This T cell receptor beta chain was identified in a study of T-cell memory formation after mild COVID-19. Using its own MiXCR run on the 5' RACE reads, TCRdb lists one record per CDR3 protein. The data hold a few hundred thousand distinct CDR3 sequences, with roughly 15% observed a single time. Looked up from germline, CDR1 is ENHRY and CDR2 is SYGVKD. This CDR3 region has 17 residues. J gave up 1 base and V 2 bases, and 2 bases lay outside the gene matches. The chain combines TRBV10-3 with TRBJ2-2, with TRBD2 matching over 12 bases. Sequencing was carried out using PBMCs or a T cell subset sorted from them (not recorded which). This TCR was sampled from a man aged 18 to 29 who had mild COVID-19 (a few samples of this study predate the infection). Cell type and time point are not known. CDR3 residues: CAISETLAGGNTGELFF. CDR3 nucleotide sequence: TGTGCCATCAGTGAGACACTAGCGGGGGGGAACACCGGGGAGCTGTTTTTT.